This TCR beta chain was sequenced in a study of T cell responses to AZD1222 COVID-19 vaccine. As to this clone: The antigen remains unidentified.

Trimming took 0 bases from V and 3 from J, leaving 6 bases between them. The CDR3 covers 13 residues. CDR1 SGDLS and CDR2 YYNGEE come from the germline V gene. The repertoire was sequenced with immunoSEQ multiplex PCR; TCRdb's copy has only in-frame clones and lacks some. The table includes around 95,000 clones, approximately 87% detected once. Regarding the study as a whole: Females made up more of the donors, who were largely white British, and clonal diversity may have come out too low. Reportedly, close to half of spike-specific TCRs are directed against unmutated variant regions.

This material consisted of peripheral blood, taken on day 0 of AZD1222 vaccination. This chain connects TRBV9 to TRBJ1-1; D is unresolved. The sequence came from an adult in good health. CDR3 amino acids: CASSVERYTEAFF. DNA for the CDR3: TGTGCCAGCAGCGTAGAAAGGTACACTGAAGCTTTCTTT.